This T cell receptor beta chain derives from a study of identical twins. TCRdb passed the 5' RACE reads through MiXCR, listing each CDR3 protein once. The profile covers 350,000 to 400,000 distinct CDR3 sequences, with roughly 9% appearing a single time and over 7% taken by the ten largest. This clonotype was seen only a few times. The V gene lost 1 base and the J gene lost 4 bases, with 13 bases spanning the gap. There are 14 residues in the CDR3. From germline, CDR1 is SQVTM and CDR2 ANQGSEA. Source material: naive T cells sorted from blood. The chain links TRBV29-1 to TRBJ2-5; possible D gene TRBD2, 6 bases. This sequence was found in a woman in her forties or fifties in good health. CDR3 amino acids: CSVEVREERETQYF. The CDR3 DNA follows: TGCAGCGTTGAAGTCAGGGAGGAACGAGAGACCCAGTACTTC.